A few counts support the clone carrying this T cell receptor beta chain. TCRdb reanalysed the RT-PCR reads using MiXCR and keeps one entry per CDR3 protein. This sample has fewer than 800,000 distinct CDR3 sequences; approximately 15% occur once, and the top ten carry 3.6%. Germline V CDR1 and CDR2: DFQATT, SNEGSKA (reference sequence). This CDR3 is 12 amino acids long. The TCR comes from a female donor in good health, serving as a healthy control. The sequencing input was memory CD4+ T cells from blood. The chain is built from TRBV20-1 and TRBJ1-2, with D unresolved. CDR3 loop: CSADIQSYGYTF. The CDR3 DNA reads TGCAGCGCCGACATACAGAGCTATGGCTACACCTTC.